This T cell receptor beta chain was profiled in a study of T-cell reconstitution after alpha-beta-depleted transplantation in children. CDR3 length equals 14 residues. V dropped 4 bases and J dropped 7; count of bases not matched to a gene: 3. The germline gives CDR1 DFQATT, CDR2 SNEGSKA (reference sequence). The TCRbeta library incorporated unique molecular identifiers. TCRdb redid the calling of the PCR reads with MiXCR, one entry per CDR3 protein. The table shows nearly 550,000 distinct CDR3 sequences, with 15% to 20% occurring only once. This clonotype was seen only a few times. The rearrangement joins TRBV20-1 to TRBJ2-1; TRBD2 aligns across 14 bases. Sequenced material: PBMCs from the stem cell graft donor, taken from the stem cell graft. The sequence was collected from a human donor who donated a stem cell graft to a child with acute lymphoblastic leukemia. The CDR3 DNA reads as TGCAGTGCTATTTGGACTAGCGGGAGGAATGAGCAGTTCTTC. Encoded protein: CSAIWTSGRNEQFF.